This is a list of T cell receptor beta chains from one sample in a study of blood T cell repertoires in COVID-19. Profiling relied on immunoSEQ multiplex PCR, and the TCRdb table lists in-frame clones only, not all of them. This table has 120,000 or so clones, roughly four fifths appearing once. Sequencing was performed on peripheral blood. These receptors came from a woman aged 55-75 years with acute or convalescent COVID-19. CDR3s include the opening cysteine and the closing phenylalanine or tryptophan. D genes are given only for firm matches. Part of the rows lack a size; the others show once, few, many or a class for expanded clones.

>NA|TRBJ2-2|TRBV11-3|NA
CASSLSGWQGTTGELFF
TGTGCCAGCAGCTTATCAGGGTGGCAGGGAACGACCGGGGAGCTGTTTTTT
>NA|TRBJ1-5|TRBV5-1|TRBD1
CASSTGTGNQPQHF
TGCGCCAGCAGCACGGGGACAGGCAATCAGCCCCAGCATTTT
>NA|TRBJ1-4|TRBV27|NA
CASSPRTTNEKLFF
TGTGCCAGCAGCCCGCGAACAACTAATGAAAAACTGTTTTTT
>NA|TRBJ2-5|TRBV7-2|TRBD2
CASSSPSGGAKTQYF
TGTGCCAGCAGCTCCCCCAGCGGGGGGGCAAAGACCCAGTACTTC
>NA|TRBJ1-2|TRBV27|NA
CASSFQGRQGYTF
TGTGCCAGCAGTTTCCAGGGGCGGCAAGGCTACACCTTC
>once|TRBJ1-2|TRBV5-1|TRBD1
CASSLETGTNYGYTF
TGCGCCAGCAGCTTGGAGACAGGGACCAACTATGGCTACACCTTC
>NA|TRBJ2-2|TRBV3-1/TRBV3-2|NA
CASSQTSPNTGELFF
TGTGCCAGCAGCCAAACTTCTCCGAACACCGGGGAGCTGTTTTTT
>few|TRBJ2-3|TRBV12-3/TRBV12-4|NA
CASSLVEGDTQYF
TGTGCCAGCAGCCTCGTGGAGGGAGATACGCAGTATTTT
>once|TRBJ1-1|TRBV5-1|TRBD1
CASSSPRTGVNMNTEAFF
TGCGCCAGCAGCTCCCCCAGAACAGGGGTTAACATGAACACTGAAGCTTTCTTT
>NA|TRBJ2-4|TRBV10-1|TRBD1
CASTNYGTGGFGRNIQYF
TGCGCCAGCACCAACTACGGGACAGGGGGTTTTGGGCGAAACATTCAGTACTTC
>NA|TRBJ2-7|TRBV7-2|NA
CASSLVLQDYEQYF
TGTGCCAGCAGCTTAGTTCTACAGGACTACGAGCAGTACTTC
>NA|TRBJ2-7|TRBV24-1|TRBD1
CATSDSGTGGAGVSYEQYF
TGTGCCACCAGTGACTCCGGGACAGGGGGCGCCGGCGTTTCCTACGAGCAGTACTTC
>NA|TRBJ1-1|TRBV4-1|NA
CASSQSRVNTEAFF
TGCGCCAGCAGCCAAAGCCGGGTGAACACTGAAGCTTTCTTT
>NA|TRBJ2-2|TRBV6-5|NA
CASSDLGQNTGELFF
TGTGCCAGCAGCGACTTGGGACAGAACACCGGGGAGCTGTTTTTT
>NA|TRBJ1-6|TRBV29-1|TRBD1
CSVGGTGGSPLHF
TGCAGCGTTGGGGGGACAGGGGGTTCACCCCTCCACTTT
>NA|TRBJ1-4|TRBV24-1|TRBD1
CATSGTGPGKLFF
TGTGCCACCAGCGGGACAGGGCCTGGAAAACTGTTTTTT
>NA|TRBJ1-3|TRBV30|NA
CAWNTGRGTIYF
TGTGCCTGGAACACAGGACGAGGCACCATATATTTT
>NA|TRBJ2-7|TRBV5-4|TRBD2
CASSLGSGESYEQYF
TGTGCCAGCAGCTTGGGTAGCGGGGAGTCCTACGAGCAGTACTTC
>many|TRBJ1-3|TRBV3-1/TRBV3-2|NA
CASRGLSGNTIYF
TGTGCCAGCCGCGGTTTGTCTGGAAACACCATATATTTT
>NA|TRBJ1-1|TRBV6-2/TRBV6-3|NA
CASSYRGWNTEAFF
TGTGCCAGCAGTTATCGGGGGTGGAACACTGAAGCTTTCTTT
>NA|TRBJ2-5|TRBV11-1|TRBD2
CASSLSGGFQETQYF
TGTGCCAGCAGCCTTAGCGGGGGGTTCCAAGAGACCCAGTACTTC
>once|TRBJ2-3|TRBV4-2|NA
CASSPGGRDTQYF
TGTGCCAGCAGCCCAGGGGGGCGAGATACGCAGTATTTT
>NA|TRBJ1-2|TRBV10-3|NA
CAISASRGAYGYTF
TGTGCCATCAGTGCAAGCAGGGGAGCCTATGGCTACACCTTC
>NA|TRBJ1-1|TRBV4-3|NA
CASSPNPGGNTEAFF
TGCGCCAGCAGCCCCAACCCGGGGGGGAACACTGAAGCTTTCTTT
>NA|TRBJ1-1|TRBV18|NA
CASSYGEGAFF
TGTGCCAGCTCGTACGGTGAGGGAGCTTTCTTT
>NA|TRBJ2-3|TRBV9|NA
CASSVGILTGDTQYF
TGTGCCAGCAGCGTAGGCATACTCACGGGAGATACGCAGTATTTT
>few|TRBJ1-2|TRBV29-1|NA
CSVELGGYGYTF
TGCAGCGTTGAACTGGGGGGCTATGGCTACACCTTC
>NA|TRBJ2-3|TRBV5-4|TRBD2
CASSLDTSGGPDTQYF
TGTGCCAGCAGCTTGGATACTAGCGGGGGCCCAGATACGCAGTATTTT
>NA|TRBJ2-7|TRBV30|NA
CARSPQGRGEQYF
TGTGCCAGGAGCCCTCAGGGCAGGGGCGAGCAGTACTTC
>NA|TRBJ2-2|TRBV9|TRBD2
CASSRTSGGADTGELFF
TGTGCCAGCAGCCGGACTAGCGGGGGGGCTGATACCGGGGAGCTGTTTTTT
>NA|TRBJ2-2|TRBV10-1|NA
CASSEIVRAPTTPQNTGELFF
TGCGCCAGCAGTGAGATTGTCAGGGCGCCGACCACCCCTCAGAACACCGGGGAGCTGTTTTTT
>NA|TRBJ2-3|TRBV11-1|TRBD1
CASSLWTGGTDTQYF
TGTGCCAGCAGCTTATGGACAGGGGGTACAGATACGCAGTATTTT
>NA|TRBJ2-5|TRBV24-1|NA
CATSEDSLETQYF
TGTGCCACCAGTGAGGATAGCCTGGAGACCCAGTACTTC
>once|TRBJ1-2|TRBV7-2|TRBD1
CASSLGTGTGNYGYTF
TGTGCCAGCAGCTTAGGAACCGGGACAGGGAACTATGGCTACACCTTC
>NA|TRBJ1-1|TRBV4-3|NA
CASSQVLGADTEAFF
TGCGCCAGCAGCCAAGTTCTGGGGGCAGACACTGAAGCTTTCTTT